The entry that follows covers one TCR beta chain sequence. Its antigen is not identified. TCRdb's table, derived via immunoSEQ multiplex PCR, lists solely in-frame clones and lacks some. This repertoire shows 140,000 to 150,000 clones, more than 70% found once; its top ten account for approximately 5%. This specimen comes from a study of T cell responses to AZD1222 COVID-19 vaccine. Notes on the study in general: The donor cohort was predominantly white British with a female majority, and clonal diversity may have been underestimated.

V was pared by 2 bases and J by 5 bases, with 15 bases between. Germline CDR1 MNHEY, CDR2 SMNVEV (reference sequence). This CDR3 spans 16 amino acids. Second-dose groups at about 4 or about 12 weeks were pooled. Material: peripheral blood, obtained 28 days after the second AZD1222 dose. The rearrangement joins TRBV27 to TRBJ2-2; perhaps TRBD1 as D (6 bases). This receptor was taken from an adult who received the AZD1222 COVID-19 vaccine. Written as DNA, the CDR3 is TGTGCCAGCAGTTTAATGGGCAGGGGAAAGACCGGGGAGCTGTTTTTT. It codes for CASSLMGRGKTGELFF.